The following is a T cell receptor (beta chain) sequence with its context. The antigen remains unidentified. The V gene's germline CDR1 is SGHRS and CDR2 YFSETQ. V shed 0 bases, J shed 4 bases, and the junction held 7 bases outside the gene matches. The CDR3 is 18 amino acids. This sample is part of a study of Siglec-9 on CD8 T cells in melanoma. Overall study findings and caveats: In melanoma tumors, a Siglec-9-marked effector memory CD8+ subset reportedly appeared to accumulate.

Sequenced by immunoSEQ multiplex PCR; TCRdb stores in-frame clones only, minus some. This table has 29,000 or so clones, around three quarters appearing once. Input material: Siglec-9- CD8+ T cells sorted from blood. J is TRBJ2-2 and V is TRBV5-1; 12 nucleotides agree with TRBD2. The clonotype was recovered from a human donor in good health. Here the CDR3 DNA reads TGCGCCAGCAGCTTGGAACTAGCGGGAGGTGGGAGCACCGGGGAGCTGTTTTTT. Its translation: CASSLELAGGGSTGELFF.